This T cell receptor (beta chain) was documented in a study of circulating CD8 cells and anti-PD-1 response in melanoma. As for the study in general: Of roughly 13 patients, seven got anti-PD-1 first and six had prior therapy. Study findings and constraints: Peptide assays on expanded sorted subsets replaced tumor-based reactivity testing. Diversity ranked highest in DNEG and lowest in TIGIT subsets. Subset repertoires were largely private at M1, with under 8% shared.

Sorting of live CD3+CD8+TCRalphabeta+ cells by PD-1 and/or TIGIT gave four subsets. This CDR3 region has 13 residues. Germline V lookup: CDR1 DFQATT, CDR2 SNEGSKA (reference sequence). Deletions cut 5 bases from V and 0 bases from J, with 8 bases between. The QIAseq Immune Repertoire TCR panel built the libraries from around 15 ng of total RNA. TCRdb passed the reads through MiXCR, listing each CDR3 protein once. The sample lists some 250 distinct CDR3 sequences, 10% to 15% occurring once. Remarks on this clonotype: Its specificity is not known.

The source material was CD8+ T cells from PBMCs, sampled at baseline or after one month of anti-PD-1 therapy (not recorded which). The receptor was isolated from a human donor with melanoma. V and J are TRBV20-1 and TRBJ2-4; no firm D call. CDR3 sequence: CSAGELAKNIQYF. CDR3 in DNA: TGCAGTGCTGGGGAACTAGCCAAAAACATTCAGTACTTC.